A single sample gave rise to the 17 T cell receptor beta chains below, sequenced in a study of T cell clones after liver transplantation. Libraries were prepared by immunoSEQ multiplex PCR; TCRdb keeps only in-frame clonotypes and omits some of them. The sample lists 85,000 to 130,000 clones, 82% seen once, with 0.8% to 1% in the top ten. The source was CD4+ T cells from blood, collected before liver transplant. The receptor source for this set is a human donor who received a liver transplant.

This chain uses TRBV7-2 with TRBJ1-2; D gene ambiguous. Germline CDR1 is SGHTA and CDR2 is FQGNSA. This CDR3 has 13 amino acids. Between the trimmed V and J ends, which lost 1 base and 3 bases, there was a span of 6 bases. CDR3 coding DNA: TGTGCCAGCAGCTTAGGGCCGGACTATGGCTACACCTTC. This translates into CASSLGPDYGYTF.

This clone was observed a few times. The rearrangement links TRBV7-9 to TRBJ1-1; D is possibly TRBD1 (6 bases). This CDR3 comprises 14 residues. The V gene lost 5 bases and the J gene lost 2 bases, with 12 bases spanning the gap. Germline CDR1 reads SEHNR; CDR2 reads FQNEAQ (reference sequence). The CDR3 sequence is CASSPQGLNTEAFF. The CDR3 DNA reads TGTGCCAGCAGCCCACAGGGTCTAAACACTGAAGCTTTCTTT.

CDR3 coding DNA: TGTGCCAGCAGTTCTAGCGGGAGGAGGGTAACCTCCTACAATGAGCAGTTCTTC. As protein: CASSSSGRRVTSYNEQFF. The chain joins TRBV27 to TRBJ2-1; 11 bases agree with TRBD2. V gave up 4 bases and J gave up 0 bases; unmatched junction bases: 8. This CDR3 comprises 18 residues. Germline V CDR1 and CDR2: MNHEY, SMNVEV (reference sequence).

V and J are TRBV9 and TRBJ1-2, with 7 bases fitting TRBD1. Germline V gene lookup returns CDR1 SGDLS and CDR2 YYNGEE. The CDR3 loop spans 13 amino acids. Germline trimming cut 1 base from V and 3 bases from J; bases unmatched to any gene: 0. The CDR3 coding sequence is TGTGCCAGCAGCGTAACAGGGGACTATGGCTACACCTTC. Translating gives CASSVTGDYGYTF.

The CDR3 region has the DNA TGTGCCAGCAGCTTTAATGGTGGAGCGAACACTGAAGCTTTCTTT. The encoded protein is CASSFNGGANTEAFF. The gene calls are TRBV5-8 and TRBJ1-1; no clear D gene. Trimming cost V 2 bases and J 1 base, with 12 bases left between them. The CDR3 is 15 residues long. Germline CDR1 is SGHTS and CDR2 is YDEGEE.

The genes are TRBV9 and TRBJ1-1; a possible D gene is TRBD1 (6 bases). Germline-derived CDR1 and CDR2 are SGDLS and YYNGEE. The CDR3 extends over 12 amino acids. V was cut by 5 bases and J by 8 bases, with 13 bases left in between. The CDR3 coding sequence is TGTGCCAGCAGTAAACAGGGTTTCGAAGCTTTCTTT. Translated: CASSKQGFEAFF.

The V call is TRBV29-1, the J call TRBJ2-2; perhaps TRBD2 as D (6 bases). Germline CDR1 reads SQVTM; CDR2 reads ANQGSEA. CDR3 length equals 14 residues. The V gene lost 5 bases and the J gene lost 4 bases, with 14 bases spanning the gap. CDR3 loop: CSVQGYGGTGELFF. CDR3 coding DNA: TGCAGCGTTCAGGGCTACGGGGGCACCGGGGAGCTGTTTTTT.

J is TRBJ2-1 and V is TRBV7-6, with D maybe TRBD2 (5 bases). CDR3 length: 11 residues. Germline lookup yields CDR1 SGHVS and CDR2 FNYEAQ. Trimming pared 5 bases from V and 9 bases from J, leaving 8 bases between. The CDR3 loop is CASSITSEQFF. The CDR3 coding sequence is TGTGCCAGCAGCATCACTAGTGAGCAGTTCTTC.

This clone was observed at least ten times. The genes are TRBV19 and TRBJ2-6; D uncertain. This CDR3 comprises 15 residues. Per the germline V gene, CDR1 is LNHDA and CDR2 is SQIVND (reference sequence). Trimming left V 4 bases short and J 0 bases short, with 7 bases between. Written as DNA, the CDR3 is TGTGCCAGTAGTAATGGACGCTCTGGGGCCAACGTCCTGACTTTC. Its translation: CASSNGRSGANVLTF.

V is TRBV4-2 and J is TRBJ2-2; TRBD1 matches 7 bases. Germline-derived CDR1 and CDR2 are LGHNA and YNFKEQ. The CDR3 sequence is 15 residues long. The V and J ends lost 1 base and 5 bases, in that order; junction bases with no gene match: 4. In DNA form, the CDR3 reads TGTGCCAGCAGCCAAGGACAGGGTCCGACCGGGGAGCTGTTTTTT. This encodes CASSQGQGPTGELFF.

The gene calls are TRBV19 and TRBJ1-2; D is possibly TRBD1 (5 bases). Trimming cost V 3 bases and J 4 bases, with 12 bases left between them. This CDR3 comprises 14 residues. The germline V gene encodes CDR1 LNHDA and CDR2 SQIVND (reference sequence). The CDR3 loop reads CASSIWGVSYGYTF. The CDR3 nucleotides read TGTGCCAGTAGTATTTGGGGCGTCAGCTATGGCTACACCTTC.

This clone appeared a few times. V gene TRBV6-5 combines with J gene TRBJ2-3; 8 bases fit TRBD2. Germline values: CDR1 MNHEY, CDR2 SVGAGI. The V segment lost 4 bases and the J segment 5 bases; nucleotides outside the gene matches: 8. The CDR3 contains 15 residues. The CDR3 DNA reads TGTGCCAGCAGTTCGATTAGCGGGGTGAGAGATACGCAGTATTTT. It is translated as CASSSISGVRDTQYF.

The V gene is TRBV6-5, the J gene TRBJ1-1; 8 positions match TRBD1. Unmatched junction bases numbered 7, after V lost 4 bases and J lost 3 bases. Per germline, CDR1 MNHEY and CDR2 SVGAGI. There are 15 residues in the CDR3. The CDR3 bases are TGTGCCAGCAGTTGGACAGGGAGAAGGGACACTGAAGCTTTCTTT. It yields the protein CASSWTGRRDTEAFF.

This chain connects TRBV19 to TRBJ2-4; D is ambiguous. From germline, CDR1 is LNHDA and CDR2 SQIVND (reference sequence). V was trimmed by 1 base and J by 0 bases, leaving 10 bases between them. CDR3 length equals 16 residues. CDR3 coding DNA: TGTGCCAGTAGTATAGCTCTGGGCCTAGCCAAAAACATTCAGTACTTC. Its translation is CASSIALGLAKNIQYF.

The genes are TRBV7-6 and TRBJ2-3; 10 bases agree with TRBD1. This CDR3 has 16 residues. The germline V gene encodes CDR1 SGHVS and CDR2 FNYEAQ. Losses at the gene ends were 6 bases for V and 0 bases for J; bases not matched to a gene: 6. CDR3 residues: CASSRRDRGSTDTQYF. The CDR3 DNA follows: TGTGCCAGCAGTCGACGGGACAGGGGAAGCACAGATACGCAGTATTTT. Based on the CDR3 plus reference TRBV7-6 and TRBJ2-3, the full variable domain is GAGVSQSPRYKVTKRGQDVALRCDPISGHVSLYWYRQALGQGPEFLTYFNYEAQQDKSGLPNDRFSAERPEGSISTLTIQRTEQRDSAMYRCASSRRDRGSTDTQYFGPGTRLTVL.

The chain joins TRBV29-1 to TRBJ2-1; perhaps TRBD2 as D (6 bases). Germline CDR1 reads SQVTM; CDR2 reads ANQGSEA. The CDR3 contains 16 residues. Trimming pared 3 bases from V and 6 bases from J, leaving 21 bases between. Here the CDR3 reads CSVDDSGTLYPNEQFF. The CDR3 nucleotides are TGCAGCGTTGACGATTCCGGGACTCTCTATCCCAATGAGCAGTTCTTC.

The V and J genes are TRBV5-4 and TRBJ1-2; the D is unclear. Between the trimmed V and J ends, which lost 2 bases and 4 bases, there was a span of 12 bases. Germline CDR1 and CDR2: SGHNT and YYREEE (reference sequence). CDR3 length: 14 residues. The chain's CDR3 is CASSLSTAGYGYTF. In DNA, the CDR3 is TGTGCCAGCAGCTTATCGACTGCTGGCTATGGCTACACCTTC.